This TCR beta chain was captured in a study of T cells after yellow fever vaccination. As for the study in general: Fractions containing few cells were prepared with SMART-Seq v4 Ultra Low Input.

A note on this clonotype: Antigen specificity is unknown.

The V gene end was trimmed by 4 bases and the J gene end by 6 bases; junction bases not matched to a gene: 9. CDR1 and CDR2 (germline): KGHDR, SFDVKD. The CDR3 has 16 amino acids. MiXCR, run by TCRdb on the 5' RACE reads, gives a single entry per CDR3 protein. The sample lists approximately 510,000 distinct CDR3 sequences; 21% were seen once. General study points: Most primary-vaccination clones reappeared after the booster (approximately 96% CD4, 85% to 90% CD8).

This receptor was obtained from a man between 18 and 35 years old who received the YFV17D yellow fever vaccine. The rearrangement joins TRBV24-1 to TRBJ1-5; TRBD1 matches 9 bases. Sequenced here: PBMCs, sampled roughly 23 days after the first yellow fever vaccination. The CDR3 nucleotides read TGTGCCACCAGTGACCCGGACAGGGGTGAAGGTCAGCCCCAGCATTTT. This translates into CATSDPDRGEGQPQHF.